What follows is one TCR beta chain and its context. The length of the CDR3 is 16 residues. This record comes from a study of blood T cell repertoires in COVID-19. Study as a whole: Samples representing acute and convalescent COVID-19 were sourced from the United States, Italy and Spain. The analysed material was cDNA or gDNA that came from T cells, B-cell-depleted T cells, or PBMCs.

Original processing notes: Estimation of nucleated cell counts was performed using reference gene primer amplification. The data were produced by immunoSEQ multiplex PCR, yet TCRdb's version contains in-frame clones alone and is incomplete. The D gene and trimming were derived from the DNA, and the V and J assignments and clone size from that table. The data contain hundreds of thousands of clones, 75% to 90% of them seen just once; the ten biggest clones take up almost 1.5%. Sample: peripheral blood. The TCR was taken from a woman aged 25-40 years with active or convalescent COVID-19. The chain uses TRBV21-1 and TRBJ2-7; the table's D gene call, TRBD2, was not cross checked with the DNA. TRBV21-1 is listed as a pseudogene. The CDR3 here is CATSGTSGGGSYEQYF. The CDR3 bases are TGTGCTACTTCCGGGACTAGCGGGGGGGGCTCGTACGAGCAGTACTTC.